Presented here are 3 T cell receptor beta chains from one specimen sequenced in a study of T cells in Graves' hyperthyroidism and ophthalmopathy. RNA transcripts gave rise to amplified TCR beta CDR3 regions. Carried out on the TCR CDR3, a first-round RT-PCR used the HTBI primer set. MiXCR, applied by TCRdb to the multiplex PCR reads, yields one record per CDR3 protein. The sample includes fewer than 250,000 distinct CDR3 sequences, over 15% of them seen just once. Material for sequencing was blood. Receptor source: a woman between 18 and 30 years old with Graves' ophthalmopathy.

This clonotype was observed many times. V is TRBV4-3 and J is TRBJ2-1; no firm D call. V lost 4 bases and J 2 bases, leaving 12 bases between the germline ends. Looked up from germline, CDR1 is LGHNA and CDR2 is YSLEER. The CDR3 has 15 residues. The CDR3 sequence is CASSPEGMPYNEQFF. DNA of the CDR3: TGCGCCAGCAGCCCTGAAGGGATGCCCTACAATGAGCAGTTCTTC.

This clonotype was detected only a few times. V and J are TRBV27 and TRBJ2-3; D possibly matches TRBD1 or TRBD2 (6 bases each). V was shortened by 3 bases and J by 5 bases, with 12 bases between the two germline ends. CDR1 and CDR2 from the germline V gene are MNHEY and SMNVEV (reference sequence). The CDR3 sequence is 14 residues long. CDR3 amino acids: CASSFRGAIDTQYF. As DNA, the CDR3 is TGTGCCAGCAGTTTTAGGGGGGCCATAGATACGCAGTATTTT.

This clonotype was counted many times. V gene TRBV7-3 combines with J gene TRBJ2-5; 14 bases are shared with TRBD2. CDR3 length equals 17 residues. Germline V gene lookup returns CDR1 SGHTA and CDR2 FQGTGA. V shed 6 bases and J 0 bases; nucleotides not matched to a gene: 6. CDR3 coding DNA: TGTGCCAGCAGTAAAGAGGGACTAGCGGGAGACCAAGAGACCCAGTACTTC. This sequence encodes CASSKEGLAGDQETQYF.